The 9 T cell receptor beta chains below all came from one sample that was sequenced in a study of blood T cell repertoires in COVID-19. Some clones are missing from TCRdb's copy, which holds only in-frame ones; the method was immunoSEQ multiplex PCR. The sample yields some 200,000 clones, 86% seen once. The specimen sequenced was PBMCs or T cells enriched from blood (not recorded which). Receptors were obtained from a middle-aged woman with acute COVID-19.

The chain recombines TRBV5-6 with TRBJ1-1, with a weak D call TRBD1 (6 bases). Trimming stripped 2 bases from V and 4 bases from J, with 12 bases between. Germline lookup yields CDR1 SGHDT and CDR2 YYEEEE. The CDR3 loop spans 14 amino acids. CDR3 in amino acids: CASSFRGIGTEAFF. The DNA for the CDR3 is TGTGCCAGCAGCTTCAGGGGAATCGGCACTGAAGCTTTCTTT.

The chain carries TRBV5-6 and TRBJ1-1, with 9 nucleotides matching TRBD1. Germline V CDR1 and CDR2: SGHDT, YYEEEE. The CDR3 extends over 16 amino acids. The J segment lost 0 bases and the V segment lost 3 bases, leaving 6 bases of the junction unmatched. The CDR3 DNA reads as TGTGCCAGCAGCTCTCCCGGGACAGGGATGAACACTGAAGCTTTCTTT. Its translation is CASSSPGTGMNTEAFF.

V is TRBV4-2 and J is TRBJ2-2, with D uncertain. The V and J ends lost 0 bases and 5 bases respectively, with 16 bases between them. This CDR3 contains 17 residues. Germline-derived CDR1 and CDR2 are LGHNA and YNFKEQ. In DNA form, the CDR3 reads TGTGCCAGCAGCCAAGATTGGGCAGGTAGTTGGACCGGGGAGCTGTTTTTT. Amino acids: CASSQDWAGSWTGELFF.

This clone has just a few counts. This CDR3 reads CSASKGQLGYTF. In nucleotides, the CDR3 is TGCAGTGCTAGTAAAGGACAGCTCGGCTACACCTTC. This chain joins TRBV20-1 and TRBJ1-2; D possibly corresponds to TRBD1 (6 bases). The CDR3 is 12 residues long. V was pared by 3 bases and J by 8 bases, with 13 bases between. The V gene's germline CDR1 is DFQATT and CDR2 SNEGSKA (reference sequence).

This chain joins TRBV2 and TRBJ1-5; D remains unclear. V was cut by 2 bases and J by 2 bases, with 4 bases left in between. Germline assignment: CDR1 SNHLY and CDR2 FYNNEI. The CDR3 has 13 amino acids. In DNA form, the CDR3 reads TGTGCCAGCAGTGAATCGGGCAATCAGCCCCAGCATTTT. This encodes CASSESGNQPQHF.

V is TRBV6-5 and J is TRBJ1-4; D remains ambiguous. Trimming left V 2 bases short and J 6 bases short, with 10 bases between. The CDR3 is 14 amino acids. The germline CDR1 and CDR2 sequences are MNHEY and SVGAGI. CDR3 in amino acids: CASSYGGLYEKLFF. In DNA, the CDR3 is TGTGCCAGCAGTTACGGCGGACTTTATGAAAAACTGTTTTTT.

The V gene is TRBV7-9, the J gene TRBJ1-2; 9 nucleotides match TRBD1. There are 15 residues in the CDR3. CDR1 is SEHNR and CDR2 is FQNEAQ in the germline V gene (reference sequence). Trimming removed 5 bases from V and 4 bases from J; junction bases left unmatched: 8. CDR3 sequence (DNA): TGTGCCAGCAGCCGTACAGGGGGCGCCGGCTATGGCTACACCTTC. Its protein is CASSRTGGAGYGYTF. Looking up the rest from reference TRBV7-9 and TRBJ1-2 gives the full variable domain: DTGVSQNPRHKITKRGQNVTFRCDPISEHNRLYWYRQTLGQGPEFLTYFQNEAQLEKSRLLSDRFSAERPKGSFSTLEIQRTEQGDSAMYLCASSRTGGAGYGYTFGSGTRLTVV.

This chain links TRBV7-2 with TRBJ1-2, with 11 bases fitting TRBD1. Trimming removed 2 bases from V and 8 bases from J; junction bases left unmatched: 4. Germline V lookup: CDR1 SGHTA, CDR2 FQGNSA. The CDR3 length is 14 residues. DNA of the CDR3: TGTGCCAGCAGCTTATGGACAGGGGGCGAGGGCTACACCTTC. Translation gives CASSLWTGGEGYTF.

In this sample, this clone turned up once. The V gene is TRBV5-4, the J gene TRBJ2-1; TRBD2 matches 15 bases. The V gene end was trimmed by 2 bases and the J gene end by 10 bases; junction bases not matched to a gene: 4. This CDR3 is built from 15 residues. In germline, CDR1 is SGHNT, CDR2 YYREEE (reference sequence). The CDR3 protein is CASSFGLAGGNEQFF. The CDR3 DNA sequence: TGTGCCAGCAGCTTTGGACTAGCGGGGGGGAACGAGCAGTTCTTC.